The 17 T cell receptor beta chains below come from one sample, sequenced in a study of blood T cell repertoires in COVID-19 (dated by TCRdb to about 2020). Library construction relied on the immunoSEQ multiplex PCR assay. Imported from immuneACCESS, the table was reduced by TCRdb to in-frame sequences with V and J called. These copies leave out some clones; in studies compared against another copy, an unresolved V gene accounts for under half, and the cause of the remainder is not known. The sample has 200,000 to 300,000 clones on record, approximately 84% of them singletons. Around 1.8% of the sample lies in the top ten. The sample consisted of PBMCs or T cells enriched from blood (not recorded which). The receptors shown here come from a middle-aged man who had recovered from COVID-19.

In this sample, this clone turned up once. The rearrangement uses TRBV28 and TRBJ1-1; 10 positions match TRBD1. V dropped 7 bases and J dropped 4; count of bases not matched to a gene: 12. The CDR3 has 16 residues. Germline V gene data show CDR1 as MDHEN and CDR2 as SYDVKM. This CDR3 is CASIYIGTGAFTEAFF. Here the CDR3 DNA reads TGTGCCAGCATTTATATAGGGACAGGGGCCTTCACTGAAGCTTTCTTT.

This clone was found once. V is TRBV28 and J is TRBJ1-6; 8 positions agree with TRBD1. Trimming removed 4 bases from V and 7 bases from J; junction bases left unmatched: 6. The CDR3 covers 15 residues. Germline CDR1 is MDHEN and CDR2 is SYDVKM. For the CDR3, the DNA is TGTGCCAGCAGTTCCTCAACAGGGGGAAATTCACCCCTCCACTTT. This sequence encodes CASSSSTGGNSPLHF.

This chain links TRBV7-2 with TRBJ2-5; 9 nucleotides line up with TRBD1. The CDR3 runs to 14 residues. Per germline, CDR1 SGHTA and CDR2 FQGNSA. J was trimmed by 5 bases and V by 5 bases; bases with no gene match: 6. CDR3 DNA: TGTGCCAGCAGCCCGGACAGGGGACACGAGACCCAGTACTTC. As protein: CASSPDRGHETQYF.

This clone was detected only once. The chain links TRBV2 to TRBJ2-2, with TRBD2 matching 10 bases. With 9 bases clipped from V and 6 bases from J, the junction kept 4 bases outside the gene matches. The germline V gene encodes CDR1 SNHLY and CDR2 FYNNEI. The CDR3 loop spans 13 amino acids. The CDR3 spells CASTSGGAGELFF. The DNA for the CDR3 is TGTGCCAGTACCAGCGGGGGGGCCGGGGAGCTGTTTTTT.

This chain uses TRBV6-5 with TRBJ1-1, with 7 bases matching TRBD1. CDR1 MNHEY and CDR2 SVGAGI come from the germline V gene. The V segment lost 5 bases and the J segment 5 bases; nucleotides outside the gene matches: 8. The CDR3 sequence is 14 residues long. CDR3 nucleotides: TGTGCCAGCAGTCGGACCGGGACAGAAACTGAAGCTTTCTTT. This translates into CASSRTGTETEAFF.

The rearrangement uses TRBV9 and TRBJ2-1; D may be TRBD1 (5 bases). The CDR3 totals 16 residues. Germline assignment: CDR1 SGDLS and CDR2 YYNGEE. V lost 5 bases to trimming and J lost 3 bases, with 18 bases between them. The CDR3 DNA reads TGTGCCAGCAGAGAAGGGCTAAGGGGAAACTACAATGAGCAGTTCTTC. Translation gives CASREGLRGNYNEQFF. The whole variable domain, remainder taken from reference TRBV9 and TRBJ2-1, is DSGVTQTPKHLITATGQRVTLRCSPRSGDLSVYWYQQSLDQGLQFLIQYYNGEERAKGNILERFSAQQFPDLHSELNLSSLELGDSALYFCASREGLRGNYNEQFFGPGTRLTVL.

This clone has only a few counts. V and J are TRBV7-3 and TRBJ2-2; D not certain. The CDR3 runs 13 residues. Germline CDR1 is SGHTA and CDR2 is FQGTGA. V lost 1 base and J lost 6, with 6 bases in between. The CDR3 DNA follows: TGTGCCAGCAGCTTAAATTCGGCCGGGGAGCTGTTTTTT. Translation: CASSLNSAGELFF. Based on the CDR3 plus reference TRBV7-3 and TRBJ2-2, the full variable domain is GAGVSQTPSNKVTEKGKYVELRCDPISGHTALYWYRQSLGQGPEFLIYFQGTGAADDSGLPNDRFFAVRPEGSVSTLKIQRTERGDSAVYLCASSLNSAGELFFGEGSRLTVL.

This clone has a single count. V usage is TRBV28 and J usage is TRBJ1-5, with 8 positions matching TRBD1. Trimming cost V 9 bases and J 10 bases; bases outside gene matches: 17. Per germline, CDR1 MDHEN and CDR2 SYDVKM. The CDR3 is made up of 15 amino acids. CDR3 nucleotides: TGTGCCAGGCCACCGGGACAGGACCCGACTAGACCCCAGCATTTT. Protein: CARPPGQDPTRPQHF. Full variable domain (outside the CDR3, taken from reference TRBV28 and TRBJ1-5): DVKVTQSSRYLVKRTGEKVFLECVQDMDHENMFWYRQDPGLGLRLIYFSYDVKMKEKGDIPEGYSVSREKKERFSLILESASTNQTSMYLCARPPGQDPTRPQHFGDGTRLSIL.

This chain uses TRBV7-7 with TRBJ2-3, with D possibly being TRBD2 (6 bases). Per the germline V gene, CDR1 is SSHAT and CDR2 is FNYEAQ (reference sequence). CDR3 length: 16 amino acids. V shed 3 bases and J shed 4 bases, with 17 bases lying between them. As DNA, the CDR3 is TGTGCCAGCAGCTTGACGGGGGAGCGCGGCGCAGATACGCAGTATTTT. Its protein is CASSLTGERGADTQYF.

This chain joins TRBV5-5 and TRBJ1-5; TRBD1 is a possible D gene (5 bases). The V gene lost 0 bases and the J gene lost 3 bases, with 7 bases spanning the gap. The CDR3 consists of 14 residues. Germline assignment: CDR1 SGHKS and CDR2 YYEKEE (reference sequence). CDR3 sequence: CASSLADTNQPQHF. In nucleotides, the CDR3 is TGTGCCAGCAGCTTGGCGGACACCAATCAGCCCCAGCATTTT.

This clone was picked up a small number of times. The chain has TRBV3-1 (or the pseudogene TRBV3-2) and TRBJ2-7; D might be TRBD1 (6 bases). This CDR3 spans 13 amino acids. V dropped 3 bases and J dropped 4 bases, with 10 bases sitting between them. Per the germline V gene, CDR1 is LGHDT and CDR2 is YNNKEL (reference sequence). For the CDR3, the DNA is TGTGCCAGCAGCCACGGACAGTCATACGAGCAGTACTTC. Its protein is CASSHGQSYEQYF.

The chain has TRBV28 and TRBJ1-2; D may be TRBD1 (6 bases). The length of the CDR3 is 15 residues. Germline lookup yields CDR1 MDHEN and CDR2 SYDVKM. Between the trimmed V and J ends, which lost 2 bases and 2 bases, there was a span of 12 bases. CDR3 region: CASSLGGVQNYGYTF. The CDR3 DNA follows: TGTGCCAGCAGTTTAGGGGGCGTACAAAACTATGGCTACACCTTC.

This rearrangement joins TRBV18 to TRBJ1-1; 8 nucleotides match TRBD1. The J segment lost 0 bases and the V segment lost 2 bases, leaving 5 bases of the junction unmatched. CDR1 and CDR2 (germline): KGHSH, LQKENI. The length of the CDR3 is 16 residues. The CDR3 is CASSPKGQGVNTEAFF. The DNA of the CDR3 is TGTGCCAGCTCACCAAAAGGACAGGGTGTGAACACTGAAGCTTTCTTT.

The CDR3 nucleotides are TGTGCCAGCAGCCTCGGACTCCATACGCAGTATACGCAGTATTTT. Protein product: CASSLGLHTQYTQYF. The chain recombines TRBV7-9 with TRBJ2-3; TRBD2 might be the D (5 bases). Per the germline V gene, CDR1 is SEHNR and CDR2 is FQNEAQ (reference sequence). The CDR3 runs to 15 residues. V was clipped by 5 bases and J by 7 bases, with 19 bases between them.

The genes are TRBV19 and TRBJ2-7; perhaps TRBD2 as D (5 bases). Germline-derived CDR1 and CDR2 are LNHDA and SQIVND (reference sequence). This CDR3 comprises 14 residues. The germline V and J ends were trimmed by 6 bases and 3 bases, with 15 bases remaining between them. The CDR3 loop reads CASRPREGFYEQYF. The CDR3 bases are TGTGCCAGTAGGCCCCGGGAAGGTTTCTACGAGCAGTACTTC.

The V call is TRBV9, the J call TRBJ1-3, with 7 bases fitting TRBD1. The CDR3 contains 16 residues. Per germline, CDR1 SGDLS and CDR2 YYNGEE. The V gene end was trimmed by 2 bases and the J gene end by 6 bases; junction bases not matched to a gene: 11. The CDR3 spells CASSVTGLINSNTIYF. In DNA form, the CDR3 reads TGTGCCAGCAGCGTGACAGGGTTGATCAATTCAAACACCATATATTTT.

This clone was found once. The CDR3 sequence: CASSQGGQGQGYTF. The CDR3 nucleotides are TGTGCCAGCAGCCAAGGAGGACAGGGGCAAGGCTACACCTTC. The genes are TRBV3-1 (or the pseudogene TRBV3-2) and TRBJ1-2; 9 bases align to TRBD1. Losses at the gene ends were 1 base for V and 8 bases for J; bases not matched to a gene: 5. CDR1 is LGHDT and CDR2 is YNNKEL in the germline V gene (reference sequence). The CDR3 is 14 amino acids.